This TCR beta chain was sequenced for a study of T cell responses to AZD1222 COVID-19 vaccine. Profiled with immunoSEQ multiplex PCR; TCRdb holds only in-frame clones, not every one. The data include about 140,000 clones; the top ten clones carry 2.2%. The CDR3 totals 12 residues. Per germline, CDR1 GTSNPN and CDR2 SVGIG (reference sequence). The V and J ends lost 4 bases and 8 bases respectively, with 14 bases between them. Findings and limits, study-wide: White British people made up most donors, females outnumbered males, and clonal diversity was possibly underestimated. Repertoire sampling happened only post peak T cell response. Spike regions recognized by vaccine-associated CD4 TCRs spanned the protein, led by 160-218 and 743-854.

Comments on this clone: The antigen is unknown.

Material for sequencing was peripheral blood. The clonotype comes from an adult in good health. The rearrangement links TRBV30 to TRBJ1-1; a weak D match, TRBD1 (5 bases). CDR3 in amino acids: CAWNGAITEAFF. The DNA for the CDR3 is TGTGCCTGGAATGGGGCTATCACCGAAGCTTTCTTT.